This T cell receptor beta chain was observed in a study of shared clonotypes between healthy human individuals. For the study at large: The study enrolled a couple of women and a few men aged 18 to 49.

Each PCR replicate from the sorted subsets contained 150 to 250 ng DNA, which is some 31,000 T cell genomes. Measured with immunoSEQ multiplex PCR; TCRdb has only the in-frame clones, and not every one. The table has approximately 2,000,000 clones, just over 90% seen once. This CDR3 is built from 14 residues. Per germline, CDR1 MDHEN and CDR2 SYDVKM. Trimming removed 1 base from V and 2 bases from J, with 9 bases in between. Cells designated naive CD8 were CD45RO-negative and were positively selected for CCR7, with terminally differentiated effector memory CD45RA+ cells excluded. Sequencing was performed on naive CD8+ T cells from PBMCs. This sequence was found in a man aged 18-30 years in good health. Some clones in this sample may be carry-over from other donors' samples. The chain is built from TRBV28 and TRBJ2-7; possible D gene TRBD1, 5 bases. The CDR3 reads CASSLSDTPYEQYF. CDR3 nucleotide sequence: TGTGCCAGCAGTTTATCGGACACACCCTACGAGCAGTACTTC. The whole variable domain, remainder taken from reference TRBV28 and TRBJ2-7, is DVKVTQSSRYLVKRTGEKVFLECVQDMDHENMFWYRQDPGLGLRLIYFSYDVKMKEKGDIPEGYSVSREKKERFSLILESASTNQTSMYLCASSLSDTPYEQYFGPGTRLTVT.